Listed below are T cell receptor beta chains from one sample, sequenced in a study of low-dose radiotherapy and immunotherapy resistance in tumors. MiXCR was run by TCRdb on the reads, yielding one entry per CDR3 protein. Among about 91,000 distinct CDR3 sequences listed, roughly 20% were seen once. The sample consisted of PBMCs, taken after low-dose radiotherapy plus immunotherapy. All receptors derive from a female donor with ovarian cancer. CDR3s include the opening cysteine and the closing phenylalanine or tryptophan. The order of the fields is D gene, V gene, clone size, CDR3 protein. The D gene is left open where the match is weak. Not all rows give a size; the values are once, few, many and, for expanded clones, a class.

d_gene: .; v_gene: TRBV28; abundance: .; CDR3aa: CASSLETLRRNYGYTF
d_gene: TRBD1; v_gene: TRBV6-2/TRBV6-3; abundance: many; CDR3aa: CASSEMARGHYGYTF
d_gene: TRBD1; v_gene: TRBV20-1; abundance: .; CDR3aa: CSASGQGAGDTQYF
d_gene: TRBD2; v_gene: TRBV4-1; abundance: many; CDR3aa: CASSQDRGTRSNEQFF
d_gene: .; v_gene: TRBV27; abundance: .; CDR3aa: CASRFTADSSNQPQHF
d_gene: .; v_gene: TRBV28; abundance: many; CDR3aa: CASRTRGPYEQYF
d_gene: .; v_gene: TRBV12-3/TRBV12-4; abundance: many; CDR3aa: CASSFEGPNEKLFF
d_gene: TRBD1; v_gene: TRBV20-1; abundance: many; CDR3aa: CSATTGGTFEAFF
d_gene: .; v_gene: TRBV9; abundance: many; CDR3aa: CASSVGYSWGRTDTQYF
d_gene: .; v_gene: TRBV7-7; abundance: many; CDR3aa: CASSLAQGGGYEQYF
d_gene: TRBD1; v_gene: TRBV12-3/TRBV12-4; abundance: .; CDR3aa: CASSRTGLEQYF
d_gene: TRBD1; v_gene: TRBV5-1; abundance: .; CDR3aa: CASSPSRAPGQGFNEQFF
d_gene: .; v_gene: TRBV6-2/TRBV6-3; abundance: .; CDR3aa: CASRGTFGTDTQYF
d_gene: TRBD1; v_gene: TRBV28; abundance: many; CDR3aa: CASSHPGQGTDTQYF
d_gene: .; v_gene: TRBV7-9; abundance: many; CDR3aa: CASSLVYSYEQYF
d_gene: .; v_gene: TRBV5-1; abundance: once; CDR3aa: CASSSRPGTGELFFFF
d_gene: .; v_gene: TRBV19; abundance: many; CDR3aa: CASSIGPETQYF
d_gene: TRBD1; v_gene: TRBV12-3/TRBV12-4; abundance: many; CDR3aa: CASTNVVGGIGTGELFF
d_gene: TRBD2; v_gene: TRBV7-4; abundance: many; CDR3aa: CASSSASGYTGELFF
d_gene: .; v_gene: TRBV7-2; abundance: many; CDR3aa: CASSDGGVGRGITDTQYF
d_gene: TRBD1; v_gene: TRBV4-1; abundance: .; CDR3aa: CASSHRGPNTEAFF
d_gene: .; v_gene: TRBV3-1; abundance: .; CDR3aa: CASSTVGETQYF